The 29 T cell receptor beta chains reported below all come from one sample, sequenced in a study of T cell responses to AZD1222 COVID-19 vaccine (dated by TCRdb to about 2021). The library was generated by the immunoSEQ multiplex PCR assay. TCRdb mirrors the immuneACCESS table, restricted to in-frame sequences. Some clones are absent from its copies; in checked studies, under half trace to an unresolved V gene, and the reason for the others is unknown. In this sample the table shows 95,000 to 150,000 clones, 80% to 90% of which occur a single time. The ten top clones hold approximately 3.4% of the sample. The sample's time point label, decoded: baseline before first vaccination. The sample in question was peripheral blood, obtained on day 0 of AZD1222 vaccination. The receptors here all came from an adult in good health.

This clone was seen a handful of times. This rearrangement joins TRBV7-8 to TRBJ1-1, with D tentatively TRBD1 (5 bases). Trimming shortened V by 11 bases and J by 4 bases, and 11 bases separated the two germline ends. In germline, CDR1 is SGHVS, CDR2 FQNEAQ. The length of the CDR3 is 11 residues. This CDR3 reads CAAGVGTEAFF. In DNA form, the CDR3 reads TGTGCCGCGGGGGTGGGCACTGAAGCTTTCTTT.

The rearrangement uses TRBV7-2 and TRBJ1-2; possibly TRBD1 for D (5 bases). The germline V gene encodes CDR1 SGHTA and CDR2 FQGNSA. CDR3 length: 13 amino acids. Trimming took off 6 bases at V and 2 bases at J, with 10 bases between the two ends. Here the CDR3 reads CASSYDRNYGYTF. The CDR3 DNA reads as TGTGCCAGCAGTTACGACAGAAACTATGGCTACACCTTC.

This chain joins TRBV29-1 and TRBJ1-5; TRBD1 aligns across 9 bases. The CDR3 spans 13 residues. J gave up 4 bases and V 4 bases, and 2 bases lay outside the gene matches. CDR1 is SQVTM, CDR2 ANQGSEA, per germline. CDR3 sequence: CSVGDRANQPQHF. As DNA, the CDR3 is TGCAGCGTTGGGGACAGGGCGAATCAGCCCCAGCATTTT.

The genes are TRBV11-3 and TRBJ2-7; 10 nucleotides line up with TRBD1. Losses at the gene ends were 2 bases for V and 5 bases for J; bases not matched to a gene: 3. The CDR3 spans 14 residues. Germline V lookup: CDR1 SGHNT, CDR2 YENEEA. In DNA form, the CDR3 reads TGTGCCAGCAGCTTACGGGACAGGGGTAACGAGCAGTACTTC. It translates to CASSLRDRGNEQYF. Together with reference TRBV11-3 and TRBJ2-7, the CDR3 gives the full variable domain: EAGVVQSPRYKIIEKKQPVAFWCNPISGHNTLYWYLQNLGQGPELLIRYENEEAVDDSQLPKDRFSAERLKGVDSTLKIQPAELGDSAVYLCASSLRDRGNEQYFGPGTRLTVT.

The chain links TRBV9 to TRBJ1-1, with D unresolved. Germline-derived CDR1 and CDR2 are SGDLS and YYNGEE. The CDR3 runs 15 residues. V was shortened by 4 bases and J by 0 bases, with 13 bases between the two germline ends. CDR3 protein: CASSPVGSMNTEAFF. The CDR3 coding sequence is TGTGCCAGCAGCCCCGTAGGCAGCATGAACACTGAAGCTTTCTTT.

The V gene is TRBV6-5, the J gene TRBJ1-5; D gene unclear. Germline lookup yields CDR1 MNHEY and CDR2 SVGAGI. V gave up 7 bases and J gave up 3 bases, with 10 bases separating them. The CDR3 is made up of 13 amino acids. CDR3 sequence reads: CASKSADNQPQHF. Written as DNA, the CDR3 is TGTGCCAGCAAATCGGCTGACAATCAGCCCCAGCATTTT.

The rearrangement links TRBV4-2 to TRBJ2-2, with D tentatively TRBD1 (5 bases). The CDR3 sequence is 17 residues long. Germline V gene data show CDR1 as LGHNA and CDR2 as YNFKEQ. V was pared by 1 base and J by 0 bases, with 12 bases between. Here the CDR3 reads CASSQGGARTNTGELFF. CDR3 sequence (DNA): TGTGCCAGCAGCCAAGGTGGGGCGAGGACGAACACCGGGGAGCTGTTTTTT.

This clone was picked up one time. The chain has TRBV27 and TRBJ2-5, with D possibly TRBD1 on 5 matching bases. The germline V gene has CDR1 MNHEY and CDR2 SMNVEV (reference sequence). The CDR3 runs 16 residues. V lost 6 bases and J lost 3, with 20 bases in between. The CDR3 protein is CASSFSQGRVKETQYF. In nucleotides, the CDR3 is TGTGCCAGCAGCTTTAGTCAGGGCAGAGTAAAAGAGACCCAGTACTTC.

The chain uses TRBV6-6 and TRBJ1-4; D possibly corresponds to TRBD1 (5 bases). CDR3 length: 15 amino acids. The ends were cut back, 6 bases at V and 8 bases at J, with 19 bases in the middle. Per the germline V gene, CDR1 is MNHNY and CDR2 is SVGAGI (reference sequence). The CDR3 loop reads CASSPGTGDWEKLFF. DNA of the CDR3: TGTGCCAGCAGCCCCGGGACGGGAGATTGGGAAAAACTGTTTTTT.

The J gene is TRBJ1-2, the V gene TRBV6-4; 7 nucleotides line up with TRBD1. CDR1 and CDR2 from the germline V gene are MRHNA and SNTAGT. The CDR3 extends over 18 amino acids. The V and J ends lost 0 bases and 3 bases, in that order; junction bases with no gene match: 13. Written as DNA, the CDR3 is TGTGCCAGCAGTGACTCGGACAGGCTACCTCACCGGGACTATGGCTACACCTTC. This encodes CASSDSDRLPHRDYGYTF.

V and J are TRBV29-1 and TRBJ2-2; D gene unclear. The CDR3 has 11 amino acids. Trimming removed 3 bases from V and 7 bases from J, with 6 bases in between. Germline V gives CDR1 SQVTM, CDR2 ANQGSEA. CDR3 DNA sequence: TGCAGCGTTGAGCATTTCGGGGAGCTGTTTTTT. Encoded protein: CSVEHFGELFF.

The genes are TRBV4-1 and TRBJ1-6, with 10 positions matching TRBD1. The CDR3 has 17 amino acids. From germline, CDR1 is MGHRA and CDR2 YSYEKL. V dropped 3 bases and J dropped 0; count of bases not matched to a gene: 2. CDR3 DNA: TGCGCCAGCAGCCAGGACAGGGGGAGCTCCTATAATTCACCCCTCCACTTT. Translated: CASSQDRGSSYNSPLHF.

This chain links TRBV5-4 with TRBJ2-3, with D tentatively TRBD1 or TRBD2 (6 bases each). CDR1 is SGHNT and CDR2 is YYREEE in the germline V gene (reference sequence). This CDR3 is built from 17 residues. V was clipped by 0 bases and J by 2 bases, with 16 bases between them. CDR3 DNA: TGTGCCAGCAGCTTGGGAGTCGGGGGCCGTACCACAGATACGCAGTATTTT. It encodes CASSLGVGGRTTDTQYF.

The rearrangement links TRBV2 to TRBJ1-2; 8 bases align to TRBD1. Trimming cost V 7 bases and J 4 bases; bases outside gene matches: 11. The CDR3 covers 15 residues. Germline CDR1 reads SNHLY; CDR2 reads FYNNEI. The CDR3 DNA is TGTGCCAGCATTTCGCAGCCGGGACAGGTCTATGGCTACACCTTC. Translation: CASISQPGQVYGYTF.

This clone has just one count. CDR3 loop: CASSLLAGVLDEQFF. The CDR3 nucleotides read TGTGCCAGCAGTTTACTAGCGGGAGTCTTGGATGAGCAGTTCTTC. The J gene is TRBJ2-1, the V gene TRBV28, with 10 bases aligning to TRBD2. V trimming: 2 bases; J trimming: 8 bases; junction bases outside the gene matches: 6. CDR3 length: 15 residues. The V gene's germline CDR1 is MDHEN and CDR2 SYDVKM.

This clone was recorded a few times. The genes are TRBV3-1 (or the pseudogene TRBV3-2) and TRBJ1-3, with D perhaps matching TRBD1 (5 bases). The CDR3 length is 16 residues. Trimming took off 1 base at V and 3 bases at J, with 13 bases between the two ends. The V gene's germline CDR1 is LGHDT and CDR2 YNNKEL (reference sequence). The CDR3 is CASSQAFGAIGNTIYF. The CDR3, as DNA: TGTGCCAGCAGCCAAGCATTTGGGGCGATTGGAAACACCATATATTTT.

The chain uses TRBV11-2 and TRBJ1-2; D is undetermined. The V gene's germline CDR1 is SGHAT and CDR2 FQNNGV. V lost 5 bases, J lost 4 bases, and 11 bases lay in between. The CDR3 covers 13 residues. The CDR3 loop reads CASSQPLAYGYTF. The CDR3 DNA reads as TGTGCCAGCAGCCAGCCCCTAGCCTATGGCTACACCTTC.

The chain couples TRBV29-1 to TRBJ2-6; 7 bases match TRBD1. V was clipped by 4 bases and J by 4 bases; unmatched bases: 13. Germline values: CDR1 SQVTM, CDR2 ANQGSEA. This CDR3 region has 17 residues. CDR3 in amino acids: CSVAGTEMEPGANVLTF. CDR3 bases: TGCAGCGTTGCCGGGACAGAGATGGAACCCGGGGCCAACGTCCTGACTTTC.

The chain carries TRBV28 and TRBJ2-1, with D maybe TRBD2 (5 bases). Germline loops: CDR1 MDHEN, CDR2 SYDVKM. This CDR3 contains 15 residues. V was clipped by 6 bases and J by 8 bases, with 20 bases between them. The CDR3 DNA reads as TGTGCCAGCAGCCCACGGACTCCCTACTGGGATGAGCAGTTCTTC. Protein: CASSPRTPYWDEQFF.

J is TRBJ2-7 and V is TRBV10-3, with D uncertain. Trimming cost V 6 bases and J 2 bases, with 14 bases left between them. Germline CDR1 reads ENHRY; CDR2 reads SYGVKD. This CDR3 spans 14 amino acids. The CDR3 sequence: CAISPARLPYEQYF. The CDR3, as DNA: TGTGCCATCAGCCCTGCTAGGCTTCCCTACGAGCAGTACTTC.

This chain uses TRBV7-9 with TRBJ2-5, with 7 bases identical to TRBD1. Germline trimming cut 3 bases from V and 2 bases from J; bases unmatched to any gene: 12. CDR1 and CDR2 (germline): SEHNR, FQNEAQ (reference sequence). The CDR3 is made up of 17 amino acids. The CDR3 sequence is CASSFPQGPGVQETQYF. For the CDR3, the DNA is TGTGCCAGCAGCTTCCCACAGGGGCCGGGTGTTCAAGAGACCCAGTACTTC.

The chain employs TRBV28 and TRBJ2-4; 7 nucleotides match TRBD1. The V segment lost 3 bases and the J segment 1 base; nucleotides outside the gene matches: 0. Germline lookup yields CDR1 MDHEN and CDR2 SYDVKM. The CDR3 has 14 residues. In DNA form, the CDR3 reads TGTGCCAGCAGTTTGACAGGGGCCAAAAACATTCAGTACTTC. Its protein product is CASSLTGAKNIQYF. Full variable domain (rest looked up from reference TRBV28 and TRBJ2-4): DVKVTQSSRYLVKRTGEKVFLECVQDMDHENMFWYRQDPGLGLRLIYFSYDVKMKEKGDIPEGYSVSREKKERFSLILESASTNQTSMYLCASSLTGAKNIQYFGAGTRLSVL.

This clone has a single count. The chain is built from TRBV7-2 and TRBJ1-5; no reliable D call. The germline V and J ends were trimmed by 4 bases and 2 bases, with 9 bases remaining between them. The germline V gene has CDR1 SGHTA and CDR2 FQGNSA. This CDR3 comprises 14 residues. This CDR3 is CASSSMRGNQPQHF. Written as DNA, the CDR3 is TGTGCCAGCAGCTCGATGCGAGGCAATCAGCCCCAGCATTTT.

The chain has TRBV4-3 and TRBJ2-3; TRBD2 aligns across 9 bases. Germline CDR1 reads LGHNA; CDR2 reads YSLEER. This CDR3 has 15 residues. Unmatched junction bases numbered 8, after V lost 5 bases and J lost 5 bases. The CDR3 DNA is TGCGCCAGCAGCGGGAAGCGGGAGGATTTAGATACGCAGTATTTT. Amino acids: CASSGKREDLDTQYF.

This sequence joins TRBV7-9 and TRBJ2-1; perhaps TRBD1 as D (6 bases). Trimming left V 3 bases short and J 6 bases short, with 6 bases between. The CDR3 has 12 residues. Germline-derived CDR1 and CDR2 are SEHNR and FQNEAQ (reference sequence). For the CDR3, the DNA is TGTGCCAGCAGCTTGGGGGCCAATGAGCAGTTCTTC. It specifies CASSLGANEQFF. Full variable domain (outside the CDR3, taken from reference TRBV7-9 and TRBJ2-1): DTGVSQNPRHKITKRGQNVTFRCDPISEHNRLYWYRQTLGQGPEFLTYFQNEAQLEKSRLLSDRFSAERPKGSFSTLEIQRTEQGDSAMYLCASSLGANEQFFGPGTRLTVL.

The chain carries TRBV7-8 and TRBJ2-5; TRBD2 matches at 10 bases. Germline lookup yields CDR1 SGHVS and CDR2 FQNEAQ. V gave up 5 bases and J gave up 4 bases; unmatched junction bases: 10. The CDR3 contains 16 residues. The CDR3 loop is CASSRTQRGGGETQYF. CDR3 DNA: TGTGCCAGCAGCCGTACCCAGCGGGGGGGCGGAGAGACCCAGTACTTC.

This sequence joins TRBV7-2 and TRBJ1-1; the D gene is possibly TRBD1 (5 bases). CDR1 is SGHTA, CDR2 FQGNSA, per germline. Trimming removed 5 bases from V and 10 bases from J, with 17 bases in between. The CDR3 loop spans 13 amino acids. As DNA, the CDR3 is TGTGCCAGCAGCCCGGTCGTCGGGGCGGGAGCTTTCTTT. This codes for CASSPVVGAGAFF.

J is TRBJ1-5 and V is TRBV19; the D gene is possibly TRBD1 (5 bases). The CDR3 has 17 residues. The ends were cut back, 3 bases at V and 5 bases at J, with 20 bases in the middle. CDR1 and CDR2 (germline): LNHDA, SQIVND (reference sequence). CDR3 nucleotide sequence: TGTGCCAGTAGTATCCCCGACAGCCCTAAGAAGGATCAGCCCCAGCATTTT. This gives the protein CASSIPDSPKKDQPQHF.

This chain links TRBV27 with TRBJ1-5; D perhaps matches TRBD1 (5 bases). This CDR3 is built from 14 residues. Germline CDR1 is MNHEY and CDR2 is SMNVEV (reference sequence). Trimming left V 3 bases short and J 4 bases short, with 10 bases between. The CDR3: CASSFSGRNQPQHF. The CDR3 nucleotides read TGTGCCAGCAGTTTTTCAGGGAGGAATCAGCCCCAGCATTTT.